This is a list of T cell receptor beta chains from one sample in a study of blood T cells in healthy people across ages. MiXCR, run by TCRdb on the 5' RACE reads, gives a single entry per CDR3 protein. The sample has more than 800,000 distinct CDR3 sequences, more than 35% seen once. Material for sequencing was blood. The receptors come from an older woman in good health. Each CDR3 is given with its conserved first and last residue. Clone sizes are given selectively: once, few, many, or a class where the clone is expanded.

clone_size: .
v_call: TRBV11-2
j_call: TRBJ2-4
cdr3_aa: CASSVQGGLNIQYF

clone_size: few
v_call: TRBV6-2/TRBV6-3
j_call: TRBJ1-4
cdr3_aa: CASRRQGSREKLFF

clone_size: few
v_call: TRBV20-1
j_call: TRBJ1-2
cdr3_aa: CSATTGGRDTF

clone_size: .
v_call: TRBV2
j_call: TRBJ2-1
cdr3_aa: CASRQGTSSGLEFF

clone_size: .
v_call: TRBV20-1
j_call: TRBJ1-4
cdr3_aa: CSASKQGINEKLFF

clone_size: .
v_call: TRBV20-1
j_call: TRBJ2-1
cdr3_aa: CSALLTTSGPDNEQFF

clone_size: once
v_call: TRBV10-3
j_call: TRBJ1-4
cdr3_aa: CATGQGVEKLFF

clone_size: .
v_call: TRBV4-1
j_call: TRBJ2-1
cdr3_aa: CASSHGLAGAHGVNEQFF

clone_size: many
v_call: TRBV29-1
j_call: TRBJ2-3
cdr3_aa: CSVDRTDTQYF

clone_size: .
v_call: TRBV5-1
j_call: TRBJ2-7
cdr3_aa: CASSLVVGPDYEQYF

clone_size: few
v_call: TRBV10-3
j_call: TRBJ2-1
cdr3_aa: CAIRMDRDREQFF

clone_size: few
v_call: TRBV11-3
j_call: TRBJ2-3
cdr3_aa: CASSNSQGFMADTQYF

clone_size: .
v_call: TRBV21-1
j_call: TRBJ2-3
cdr3_aa: CASSKAGQVSPFGEDTQYF

clone_size: .
v_call: TRBV5-1
j_call: .
cdr3_aa: CASSPMRGTTSYEQYF

clone_size: few
v_call: TRBV29-1
j_call: TRBJ2-7
cdr3_aa: CSVEDVAGGSYEQYF

clone_size: .
v_call: TRBV7-9
j_call: TRBJ1-1
cdr3_aa: CASSHSKGGNTEAFF

clone_size: many
v_call: TRBV12-3/TRBV12-4
j_call: TRBJ2-5
cdr3_aa: CASNYGSGMQETQYF

clone_size: .
v_call: TRBV4-1
j_call: TRBJ2-1
cdr3_aa: CASSHLLLAGESHEQFF

clone_size: few
v_call: TRBV6-1
j_call: TRBJ2-7
cdr3_aa: CASIGRTLGQAVTYEQYF

clone_size: few
v_call: TRBV20-1
j_call: TRBJ1-2
cdr3_aa: CSARVRGLSLVGYGYTF

clone_size: few
v_call: TRBV4-2
j_call: .
cdr3_aa: CASSQRVGASGYEQYF

clone_size: once
v_call: TRBV12-3/TRBV12-4
j_call: .
cdr3_aa: CASSLRTGEARYEQYF

clone_size: few
v_call: TRBV4-2
j_call: TRBJ1-1
cdr3_aa: CASRRPEAGRSTEAFF

clone_size: .
v_call: TRBV2
j_call: TRBJ2-7
cdr3_aa: CASNNRYEQYF

clone_size: .
v_call: TRBV11-2
j_call: .
cdr3_aa: CASSLGAGGLNEQYF

clone_size: .
v_call: TRBV21-1
j_call: TRBJ2-5
cdr3_aa: CASSEGLARDRGETQYF

clone_size: .
v_call: TRBV29-1
j_call: TRBJ2-7
cdr3_aa: CSVEAGHRDEQYF

clone_size: .
v_call: TRBV7-2
j_call: TRBJ2-7
cdr3_aa: CASSFGQGGTYEQYF

clone_size: .
v_call: TRBV5-1
j_call: TRBJ1-1
cdr3_aa: CASSLGLLFGAFF

clone_size: .
v_call: TRBV24-1
j_call: TRBJ1-1
cdr3_aa: CATRDRVKREAFF

clone_size: .
v_call: TRBV19
j_call: TRBJ2-3
cdr3_aa: CASSTSGSGDTQYF

clone_size: .
v_call: TRBV4-1
j_call: TRBJ2-1
cdr3_aa: CASSRVRQGGTYNEQFF

clone_size: .
v_call: TRBV12-3/TRBV12-4
j_call: TRBJ2-4
cdr3_aa: CASRKGTGGGLALSEQYF

clone_size: .
v_call: TRBV18
j_call: TRBJ2-7
cdr3_aa: CASSPQKSYEQYF

clone_size: .
v_call: TRBV20-1
j_call: TRBJ2-1
cdr3_aa: CSARARTSGRGDNEQFF

clone_size: .
v_call: TRBV3-1
j_call: TRBJ2-5
cdr3_aa: CASSPLHRLGETQYF

clone_size: .
v_call: TRBV29-1
j_call: TRBJ2-7
cdr3_aa: CSVPGLAGGEQYF

clone_size: .
v_call: TRBV7-8
j_call: TRBJ2-5
cdr3_aa: CASSLGPSGRWAETQYF

clone_size: few
v_call: TRBV5-1
j_call: TRBJ2-1
cdr3_aa: CASSLGEGESEQFF

clone_size: .
v_call: TRBV10-3
j_call: TRBJ2-1
cdr3_aa: CAIRSVMSKFSDEQFF

clone_size: .
v_call: TRBV5-1
j_call: TRBJ1-2
cdr3_aa: CASSHGSGGYTF

clone_size: .
v_call: TRBV20-1
j_call: TRBJ2-3
cdr3_aa: CSARGLAGVPPPDTQYF

clone_size: few
v_call: TRBV9
j_call: TRBJ2-6
cdr3_aa: CASSANQGVGANVLTF

clone_size: .
v_call: TRBV12-3/TRBV12-4
j_call: TRBJ2-3
cdr3_aa: CASSHTLWGQSTDTQYF

clone_size: once
v_call: TRBV7-2
j_call: TRBJ2-1
cdr3_aa: CASSFPIRTSGREGEFGQFF

clone_size: .
v_call: TRBV4-1
j_call: TRBJ2-2
cdr3_aa: CASSQEGWGINTGELFF